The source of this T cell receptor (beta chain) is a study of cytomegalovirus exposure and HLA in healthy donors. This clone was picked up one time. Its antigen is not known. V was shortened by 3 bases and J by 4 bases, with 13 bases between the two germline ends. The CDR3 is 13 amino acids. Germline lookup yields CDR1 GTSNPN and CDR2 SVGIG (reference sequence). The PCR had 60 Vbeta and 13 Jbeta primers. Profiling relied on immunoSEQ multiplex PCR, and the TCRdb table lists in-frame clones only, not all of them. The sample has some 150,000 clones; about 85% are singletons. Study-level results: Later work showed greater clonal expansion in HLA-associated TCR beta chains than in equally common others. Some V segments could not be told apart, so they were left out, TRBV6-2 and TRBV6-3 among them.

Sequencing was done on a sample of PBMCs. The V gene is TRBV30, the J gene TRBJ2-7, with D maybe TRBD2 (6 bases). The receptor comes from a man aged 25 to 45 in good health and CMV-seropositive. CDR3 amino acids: CAWRVGGGYEQYF. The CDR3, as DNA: TGTGCCTGGAGGGTGGGGGGAGGTTACGAGCAGTACTTC.